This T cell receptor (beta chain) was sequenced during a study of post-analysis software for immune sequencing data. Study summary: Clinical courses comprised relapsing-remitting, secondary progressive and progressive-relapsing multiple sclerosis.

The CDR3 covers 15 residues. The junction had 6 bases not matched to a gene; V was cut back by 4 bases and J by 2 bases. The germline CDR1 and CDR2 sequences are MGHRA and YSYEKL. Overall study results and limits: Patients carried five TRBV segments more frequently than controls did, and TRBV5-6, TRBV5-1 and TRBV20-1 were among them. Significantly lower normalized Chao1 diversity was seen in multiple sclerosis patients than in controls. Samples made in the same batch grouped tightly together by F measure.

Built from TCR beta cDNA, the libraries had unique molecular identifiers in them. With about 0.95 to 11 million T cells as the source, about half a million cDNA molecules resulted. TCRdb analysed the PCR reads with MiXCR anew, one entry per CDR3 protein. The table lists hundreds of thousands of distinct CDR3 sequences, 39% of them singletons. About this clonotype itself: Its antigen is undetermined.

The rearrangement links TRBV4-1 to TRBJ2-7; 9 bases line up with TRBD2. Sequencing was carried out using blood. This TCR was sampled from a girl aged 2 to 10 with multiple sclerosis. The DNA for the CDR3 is TGCGCCAGCAGCCGGGTAGGCGGGGGGGCCTACGAGCAGTACTTC. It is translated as CASSRVGGGAYEQYF.